Listed below are T cell receptor beta chains from one sample, sequenced in a study of blood T cell repertoires in COVID-19. Generated by immunoSEQ multiplex PCR, the TCRdb table keeps only in-frame clones and is missing some. This repertoire shows about 230,000 clones, 84% found once; its top ten account for about 1.8%. Sequencing used PBMCs or T cells enriched from blood (not recorded which). All receptors derive from a man aged 55 to 70 who had recovered from COVID-19. Both conserved end residues are part of each CDR3. The D gene is left open where the match is weak. Size values are once, few and many counts, or a class for expanded clones, and some rows have none.

TRBJ2-7	TRBD2	.	TRBV2	TGTGCCAGCAGACCGCCGGGACTAGCGGGGGAGGAGCAGTACTTC	CASRPPGLAGEEQYF
TRBJ2-3	TRBD1	.	TRBV11-3	TGTGCCAGCAGCTTTACAGGGGCAGATACGCAGTATTTT	CASSFTGADTQYF
TRBJ2-3	.	few	TRBV24-1	TGTGCCACCTCCGAGGTCAGCACAGATACGCAGTATTTT	CATSEVSTDTQYF
TRBJ1-1	.	.	TRBV11-3	TGTGCCAGCAGCTTAAGACTAGGCGGGCTCACTGAAGCTTTCTTT	CASSLRLGGLTEAFF
TRBJ1-4	TRBD1	.	TRBV6-5	TGTGCCAGCAGGTCCGGGACAGAGGTTGAAAAACTGTTTTTT	CASRSGTEVEKLFF
TRBJ1-5	.	.	TRBV6-6	TGTGCCAGCAGTCTGGGTTCCAGGGAGGCCCAGCATTTT	CASSLGSREAQHF
TRBJ1-2	TRBD1	few	TRBV5-1	TGCGCCAGCAGCGACAGGGCAGGCTATGGCTACACCTTC	CASSDRAGYGYTF
TRBJ1-2	.	.	TRBV12-5	TGTGCTAGTGGTTTGGGACAGATATATGGCTACACCTTC	CASGLGQIYGYTF
TRBJ2-7	.	.	TRBV9	TGTGCCAGCAGCGTAGGAACGAGCCACGAGCAGTACTTC	CASSVGTSHEQYF
TRBJ1-1	TRBD1	.	TRBV6-5	TGTGCCAGCAGTCCCGACAGGGGCACTGAAGCTTTCTTT	CASSPDRGTEAFF
TRBJ1-1	TRBD1	.	TRBV6-5	TGTGCCAGCTCACAGGGGTCGGAAGCTTTCTTT	CASSQGSEAFF
TRBJ1-4	.	.	TRBV6-6	TGTGCCAGCAGTCCCCTCGATGGTACAGGATTGAATGAAAAACTGTTTTTT	CASSPLDGTGLNEKLFF
TRBJ2-5	TRBD1	.	TRBV14	TGTGCCAGCAGCCAGCACGACAGGGTCCAAGAGACCCAGTACTTC	CASSQHDRVQETQYF
TRBJ2-7	.	.	TRBV6-5	TGTGCCAGCAGCGAGACCAGAGGGGGCTACGAGCAGTACTTC	CASSETRGGYEQYF
TRBJ2-7	TRBD1	few	TRBV7-2	TGTGCCAGCAGCTACTCGGGACAGGGTAATCTGTACGAGCAGTACTTC	CASSYSGQGNLYEQYF
TRBJ2-1	TRBD2	.	TRBV15	TGTGCCACCAGCCCCGAGGGACTAGCGGGGCGGAATGAGCAGTTCTTC	CATSPEGLAGRNEQFF
TRBJ2-3	TRBD1	.	TRBV25-1	TGTGCCAGCAGCGAAGAGACAGGGATCCCAGATACGCAGTATTTT	CASSEETGIPDTQYF
TRBJ2-7	TRBD1	.	TRBV11-3	TGTGCCAGCAGCTCCGGCCCGGACAGGAGGTACGAGCAGTACTTC	CASSSGPDRRYEQYF
TRBJ1-2	.	.	TRBV30	TGTGCCTGGAGTATGGTTGGAGGGGGGGAAGGCTACACCTTC	CAWSMVGGGEGYTF
TRBJ1-5	.	once	TRBV10-3	TGTGCCATCAGTTCAGATAGCAATCAGCCCCAGCATTTT	CAISSDSNQPQHF
TRBJ2-2	.	.	TRBV6-1	TGTGCCAGCAGTGAATGGACTACGGTCACCGGGGAGCTGTTTTTT	CASSEWTTVTGELFF
TRBJ1-2	TRBD1	.	TRBV6-5	TGTGCCAGCGAAACAGGGGGCGGCTATGGCTACACCTTC	CASETGGGYGYTF
TRBJ2-7	TRBD1	.	TRBV10-1	TGCGCCAGCAGTGAAGGGACAGGGGGCAAGGACGAGCAGTACTTC	CASSEGTGGKDEQYF
TRBJ1-2	.	once	TRBV6-2/TRBV6-3	TGTGCCAGCAGTTCAGACAGGTCGAGGGGCTACACCTTC	CASSSDRSRGYTF
TRBJ2-3	TRBD2	.	TRBV4-2	TGTGCCAGCAGCCCCTCAAGCGGGGTAACCACAGATACGCAGTATTTT	CASSPSSGVTTDTQYF
TRBJ1-2	TRBD1	.	TRBV4-3	TGCGCCAGCAGCCAAGACAGGGGGACGATTACGCCCTATGGCTACACCTTC	CASSQDRGTITPYGYTF
TRBJ2-4	TRBD2	.	TRBV30	TGTGCCTGGAACCCGGGACTAGCGGGGGAAAACATTCAGTACTTC	CAWNPGLAGENIQYF
TRBJ2-3	TRBD2	.	TRBV7-3	TGTGCCAGCAGCAGAGAGGCGGGGGGAGCAGATACGCAGTATTTT	CASSREAGGADTQYF
TRBJ2-1	.	few	TRBV4-2	TGTGCCAGCAGCCAAGGATTCCCGACAAAGAGAAGGGGGTTCAATGAGCAGTTCTTC	CASSQGFPTKRRGFNEQFF
TRBJ1-3	.	.	TRBV10-3	TGTGCCATCAGTGAGGTCACTGGAAACACCATATATTTT	CAISEVTGNTIYF
TRBJ1-2	.	once	TRBV7-2	TGTGCCAGCAGCTCCCCATCAACAGGGAGAGGGAACTATGGCTACACCTTC	CASSSPSTGRGNYGYTF
TRBJ1-6	TRBD1	.	TRBV9	TGTGCCAGCAGTGGACAGGGGGATTCCTATAATTCACCCCTCCACTTT	CASSGQGDSYNSPLHF
TRBJ2-1	.	once	TRBV20-1	TGCAGTGCTAGTGGGTTTGTTGTGGGGCGGGGTACATCCTACAATGAGCAGTTCTTC	CSASGFVVGRGTSYNEQFF
TRBJ1-1	.	.	TRBV7-9	TGTGCCAGCAGCCCGACAGAGAACACTGAAGCTTTCTTT	CASSPTENTEAFF
TRBJ1-1	TRBD1	.	TRBV3-1/TRBV3-2	TGTGCCAGCAGCCTCACCCTACAGGGGAGAATATGGAACACTGAAGCTTTCTTT	CASSLTLQGRIWNTEAFF
TRBJ2-3	TRBD2	.	TRBV2	TGTGCCAGCCTTGCCCCTAGCGGCGGAGATACGCAGTATTTT	CASLAPSGGDTQYF
TRBJ2-1	.	.	TRBV4-3	TGCGCCAGCAGCGCGCAAAGTGAGAGTGAGCAGTTCTTC	CASSAQSESEQFF
TRBJ2-2	TRBD1	.	TRBV27	TGTGCCAGCAGTTTGCAGGGGGCGAGGGAGCTGTTTTTT	CASSLQGARELFF
TRBJ1-2	TRBD1	.	TRBV7-9	TGTGCCAGCAGCTTAAACGGACAGGGAAACTATGGCTACACCTTC	CASSLNGQGNYGYTF
TRBJ2-5	.	.	TRBV20-1	TGCAGTGCTAGTACAGGGCTTGAGACCCAGTACTTC	CSASTGLETQYF
TRBJ1-1	TRBD1	.	TRBV10-3	TGTGCCATCACCCCAGGACAGGAGAACACTGAAGCTTTCTTT	CAITPGQENTEAFF
TRBJ1-2	.	.	TRBV14	TGTGCCAGCAGCCAGTCTTTAAACTATGGCTACACCTTC	CASSQSLNYGYTF
TRBJ1-2	.	.	TRBV5-1	TGCGCCAGCAGCTTGTCACAGGCGGGGGATGGCTACACCTTC	CASSLSQAGDGYTF
TRBJ1-1	.	.	TRBV12-3/TRBV12-4	TGTGCCAGCAGCCATGTAGCGAACACTGAAGCTTTCTTT	CASSHVANTEAFF
TRBJ2-5	.	few	TRBV14	TGTGCCAGCAGCCAAGGGGGTAACGACAGGCAAGAGACCCAGTACTTC	CASSQGGNDRQETQYF
TRBJ1-1	TRBD1	.	TRBV5-1	TGCGCCAGCAAACCACAGGGGAACGCTGAAGCTTTCTTT	CASKPQGNAEAFF
TRBJ2-5	TRBD1	.	TRBV11-2	TGTGCCAGCAGCTTAGATTACCAGGGACAGATAGAGACCCAGTACTTC	CASSLDYQGQIETQYF
TRBJ1-2	TRBD1	once	TRBV19	TGTGCCAGTAGTGCAACGAACCGGGACAGGGGCTATGGCTACACCTTC	CASSATNRDRGYGYTF
TRBJ2-7	TRBD1	.	TRBV10-2	TGCGCCAGCAGGATCGGGACAGGGGGCTTCCACGAGCAGTACTTC	CASRIGTGGFHEQYF
TRBJ1-2	TRBD1	.	TRBV6-5	TGTGCCAGCAGCGCCCTACAGGGGTTTGCTTATGGCTACACCTTC	CASSALQGFAYGYTF
TRBJ2-7	TRBD1	.	TRBV11-3	TGTGCCAGCAGCTTAGAGGGGACAGACGAGCAGTACTTC	CASSLEGTDEQYF
TRBJ2-5	.	.	TRBV6-2/TRBV6-3	TGTGCCAGCAGTTACTCCCTATACCGAACCGCCGGGGGCCAGTACTTC	CASSYSLYRTAGGQYF